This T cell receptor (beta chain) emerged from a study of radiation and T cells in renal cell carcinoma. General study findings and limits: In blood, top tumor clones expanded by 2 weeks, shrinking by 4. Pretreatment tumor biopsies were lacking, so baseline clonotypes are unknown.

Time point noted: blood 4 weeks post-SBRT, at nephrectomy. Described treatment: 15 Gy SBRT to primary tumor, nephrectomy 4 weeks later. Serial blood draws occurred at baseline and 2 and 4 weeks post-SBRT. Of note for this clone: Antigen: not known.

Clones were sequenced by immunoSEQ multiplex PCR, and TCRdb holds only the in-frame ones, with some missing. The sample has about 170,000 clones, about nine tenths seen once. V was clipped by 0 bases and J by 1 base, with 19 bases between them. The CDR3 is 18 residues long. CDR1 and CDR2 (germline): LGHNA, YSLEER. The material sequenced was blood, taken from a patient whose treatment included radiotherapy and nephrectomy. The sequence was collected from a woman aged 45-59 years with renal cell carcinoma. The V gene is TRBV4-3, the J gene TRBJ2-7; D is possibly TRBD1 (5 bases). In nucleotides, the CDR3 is TGCGCCAGCAGCCAAGAGATATCAGGCAGGGTAACTTCCTACGAGCAGTACTTC. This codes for CASSQEISGRVTSYEQYF.